The present T cell receptor (beta chain) was sequenced within a study of siplizumab effects on memory and regulatory T cells. Study-level findings and limits: No assignable naive or memory phenotype existed for roughly 80-96% of proliferating CD4+ or CD8+ clones.

Sequences were generated from unstimulated naive, memory, effector memory and TEMRA subsets in three donor pairs. With V trimmed by 3 bases and J by 7 bases, 17 bases remained unmatched. The CDR3 covers 17 residues. CDR1 SGHVS and CDR2 FNYEAQ come from the germline V gene. Points on this clone: The target antigen is unknown.

Assay: immunoSEQ multiplex PCR; the TCRdb copy retains only in-frame clones and omits some. Of roughly 68,000 clones in the sample, 83% are singletons; the top ten hold approximately 3.8%. This clonotype was sampled from a human donor in good health. Sequencing was performed on memory CD4+ T cells sorted from blood. The chain joins TRBV7-6 to TRBJ2-5, with TRBD2 matching over 7 bases. CDR3 DNA: TGTGCCAGCAGCTTTGGCGGGGGTTCCGCGGGAGCTGGGACCCAGTACTTC. It translates to CASSFGGGSAGAGTQYF.